This record covers a single T cell receptor (beta chain). The data stem from a study of control samples from healthy donors and cancer patients. TCRdb's table, derived via immunoSEQ multiplex PCR, lists solely in-frame clones and lacks some. The sample lists roughly 130,000 clones, about 93% occurring once. The CDR3 length is 12 residues. Trimming cost V 8 bases and J 6 bases, with 13 bases left between them. Germline V lookup: CDR1 ENHRY, CDR2 SYGVKD. This clonotype was sampled from a man aged 18 to 30 in good health. Sequenced sample: blood. This rearrangement joins TRBV10-3 to TRBJ1-1, with a possible D match to TRBD1 (6 bases). In DNA, the CDR3 is TGTGCCATCGTGGGGGCCGGCTCTGAAGCTTTCTTT. It codes for CAIVGAGSEAFF.